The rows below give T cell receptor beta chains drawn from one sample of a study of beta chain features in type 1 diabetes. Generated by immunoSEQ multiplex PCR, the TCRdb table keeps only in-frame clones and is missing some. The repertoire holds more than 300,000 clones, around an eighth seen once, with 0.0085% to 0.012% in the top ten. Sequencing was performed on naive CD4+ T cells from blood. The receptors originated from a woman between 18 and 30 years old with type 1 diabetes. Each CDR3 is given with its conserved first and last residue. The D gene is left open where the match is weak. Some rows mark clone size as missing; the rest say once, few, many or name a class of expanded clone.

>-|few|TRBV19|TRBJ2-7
CASRYGLGGEQYF
TGTGCCAGTAGGTATGGGTTGGGAGGCGAGCAGTACTTC
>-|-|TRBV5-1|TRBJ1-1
CASSSVTGMNTEAFF
TGCGCCAGCAGCTCGGTCACAGGTATGAACACTGAAGCTTTCTTT
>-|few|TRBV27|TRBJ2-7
CASSFRGFEQYF
TGTGCCAGCAGTTTTAGGGGGTTCGAGCAGTACTTC
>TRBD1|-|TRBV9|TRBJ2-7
CASSGGQSYEQYF
TGTGCCAGCAGCGGGGGACAGTCCTACGAGCAGTACTTC
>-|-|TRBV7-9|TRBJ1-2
CASSPAGGAAYGYTF
TGTGCCAGCAGCCCGGCTGGGGGCGCAGCGTATGGCTACACCTTC
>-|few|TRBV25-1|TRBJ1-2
CASTLRPGTPRGYTF
TGTGCCAGCACCCTTCGTCCTGGGACACCCCGTGGCTACACCTTC
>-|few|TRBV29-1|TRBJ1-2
CSVEDRRGYGYTF
TGCAGCGTTGAAGACAGGAGGGGCTATGGCTACACCTTC
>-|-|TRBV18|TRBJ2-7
CASSRGQRNEQYF
TGTGCCAGCTCGCGTGGACAACGCAACGAGCAGTACTTC
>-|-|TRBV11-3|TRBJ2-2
CASSLQAFTTGELFF
TGTGCCAGCAGCCTTCAGGCCTTTACGACCGGGGAGCTGTTTTTT
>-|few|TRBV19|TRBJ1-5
CASSIQYNQPQHF
TGTGCCAGTAGTATCCAGTACAATCAGCCCCAGCATTTT
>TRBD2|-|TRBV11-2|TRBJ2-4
CASSLGGDDKNIQYF
TGTGCCAGCAGCTTGGGAGGGGACGACAAAAACATTCAGTACTTC
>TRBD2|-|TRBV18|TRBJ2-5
CASSPRLADQETQYF
TGTGCCAGCTCACCTCGACTAGCGGACCAAGAGACCCAGTACTTC
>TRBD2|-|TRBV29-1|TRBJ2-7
CSVVELAGGEQYF
TGCAGCGTTGTGGAGTTAGCGGGAGGGGAGCAGTACTTC
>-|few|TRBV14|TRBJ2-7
CASSQVGGIGAYEQYF
TGTGCCAGCAGCCAAGTCGGAGGGATAGGTGCCTACGAGCAGTACTTC
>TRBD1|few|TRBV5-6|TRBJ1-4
CASSPKGRTGNEKLFF
TGTGCCAGCAGCCCTAAAGGACGGACAGGGAATGAAAAACTGTTTTTT
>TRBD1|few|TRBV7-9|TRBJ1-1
CASSSGQVRSEAFF
TGTGCCAGCAGCAGTGGACAGGTTAGGTCTGAAGCTTTCTTT
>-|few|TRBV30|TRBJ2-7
CAWSVKRSYEQYF
TGTGCCTGGAGTGTCAAGCGAAGCTACGAGCAGTACTTC
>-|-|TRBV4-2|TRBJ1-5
CASSRDISQPQHF
TGTGCCAGCAGCCGTGACATTAGTCAGCCCCAGCATTTT
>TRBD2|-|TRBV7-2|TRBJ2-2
CASGLAGPAGELFF
TGTGCCAGTGGACTAGCGGGTCCCGCCGGGGAGCTGTTTTTT
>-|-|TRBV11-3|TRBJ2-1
CASSLQSTGNTYNEQFF
TGTGCCAGCAGTTTGCAGTCTACAGGGAATACCTACAATGAGCAGTTCTTC
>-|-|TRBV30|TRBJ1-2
CAWSVGGIYGYTF
TGTGCCTGGAGTGTAGGAGGCATCTATGGCTACACCTTC
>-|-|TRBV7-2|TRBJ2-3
CASSSRLQDTQYF
TGTGCCAGCAGCTCCCGACTTCAAGATACGCAGTATTTT
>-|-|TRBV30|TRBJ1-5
CAWSLLEGQPQHF
TGTGCCTGGAGTCTTCTGGAGGGACAGCCCCAGCATTTT
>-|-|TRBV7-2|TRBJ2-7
CASSLVAVSYEQYF
TGTGCCAGCAGCTTAGTAGCGGTCTCCTACGAGCAGTACTTC
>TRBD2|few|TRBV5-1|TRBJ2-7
CASSGSGGDYEQYF
TGCGCCAGCAGCGGTAGCGGGGGGGACTACGAGCAGTACTTC
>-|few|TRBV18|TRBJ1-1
CASSPRGTVNTEAFF
TGTGCCAGCTCACCAAGGGGGACGGTGAACACTGAAGCTTTCTTT
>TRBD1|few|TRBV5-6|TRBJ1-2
CASSPTGVNGYTF
TGTGCCAGCAGCCCGACAGGGGTGAATGGCTACACCTTC
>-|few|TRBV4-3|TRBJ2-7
CASSQDRDIYEQYF
TGCGCCAGCAGCCAAGATAGGGACATCTACGAGCAGTACTTC
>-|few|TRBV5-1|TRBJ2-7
CASSLADRGNLPYEQYF
TGCGCCAGCAGCTTGGCGGATCGGGGGAACTTACCCTACGAGCAGTACTTC
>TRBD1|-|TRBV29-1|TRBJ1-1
CSVMTGVTEAFF
TGCAGCGTAATGACAGGGGTGACTGAAGCTTTCTTT
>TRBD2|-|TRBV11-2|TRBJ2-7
CASSPGLAGAEQYF
TGTGCCAGCAGCCCCGGACTAGCGGGAGCCGAGCAGTACTTC
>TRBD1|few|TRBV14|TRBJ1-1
CASSHLPGTGNTEAFF
TGTGCCAGCAGCCACTTACCGGGGACAGGGAACACTGAAGCTTTCTTT
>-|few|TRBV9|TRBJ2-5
CASSVTATQETQYF
TGTGCCAGCAGCGTGACAGCCACCCAAGAGACCCAGTACTTC
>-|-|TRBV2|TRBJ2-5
CASSDVGRGREQYF
TGTGCCAGCAGTGATGTCGGCAGGGGGCGGGAGCAGTACTTC
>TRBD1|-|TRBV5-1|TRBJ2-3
CASSLQGKGDTQYF
TGCGCCAGCAGCTTACAGGGGAAGGGAGATACGCAGTATTTT
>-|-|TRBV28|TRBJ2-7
CASSLKLPGEQYF
TGTGCCAGCAGTTTAAAACTACCCGGCGAGCAGTACTTC
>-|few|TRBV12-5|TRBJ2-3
CASGLGTHSQGDTQYF
TGTGCTAGTGGTTTGGGCACACACTCCCAGGGAGATACGCAGTATTTT
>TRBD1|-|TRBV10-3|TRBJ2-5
CAISRTGATQETQYF
TGTGCCATCAGTAGGACAGGGGCTACCCAAGAGACCCAGTACTTC
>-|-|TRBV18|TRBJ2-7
CASSPGSGRRQYF
TGTGCCAGCTCACCCGGGTCCGGCCGTCGGCAGTACTTC
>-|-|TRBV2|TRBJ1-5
CATSTQGRNQPQHF
TGTGCCACCTCAACCCAGGGGCGGAATCAGCCCCAGCATTTT
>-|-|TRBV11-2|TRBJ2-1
CASSSSRGRERWHEQFF
TGTGCCAGCAGCTCAAGCAGGGGGCGGGAGCGTTGGCATGAGCAGTTCTTC
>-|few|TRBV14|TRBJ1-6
CASSQDRRTPLHF
TGTGCCAGCAGCCAAGATCGCCGGACTCCCCTCCACTTT
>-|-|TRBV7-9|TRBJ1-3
CASSFAGHGNTIYF
TGTGCCAGCAGCTTTGCAGGGCACGGAAACACCATATATTTT
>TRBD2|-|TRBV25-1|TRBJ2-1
CASTTWGGTSGSNEQFF
TGTGCCAGCACCACTTGGGGGGGGACTAGCGGGAGCAATGAGCAGTTCTTC
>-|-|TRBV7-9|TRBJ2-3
CASSLAGGTDTQYF
TGTGCCAGCAGCTTAGCGGGAGGCACAGATACGCAGTATTTT
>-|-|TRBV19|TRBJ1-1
CASKTGLNTEAFF
TGTGCCAGTAAGACAGGTTTGAACACTGAAGCTTTCTTT
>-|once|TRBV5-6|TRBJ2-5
CASSPGFPETQYF
TGTGCCAGCAGCCCCGGGTTTCCGGAGACCCAGTACTTC
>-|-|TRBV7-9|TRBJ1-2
CASSLDAGAAYGYTF
TGTGCCAGCAGCTTAGACGCAGGGGCAGCTTATGGCTACACCTTC
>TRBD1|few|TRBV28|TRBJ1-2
CAITRDRAYGYTF
TGTGCCATCACCCGGGACAGGGCCTATGGCTACACCTTC
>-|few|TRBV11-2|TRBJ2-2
CATKSAGDPGELFF
TGTGCCACCAAATCGGCAGGGGATCCCGGGGAGCTGTTTTTT
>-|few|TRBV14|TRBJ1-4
CASSLLGQGEKLFF
TGTGCCAGCAGCCTCTTGGGGCAGGGTGAAAAACTGTTTTTT
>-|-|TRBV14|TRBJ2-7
CASSLSDGYEQYF
TGTGCCAGCAGCCTAAGCGACGGCTACGAGCAGTACTTC
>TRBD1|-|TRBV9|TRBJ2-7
CASSVGGQGAYEQYF
TGTGCCAGCAGCGTAGGTGGACAGGGGGCCTACGAGCAGTACTTC
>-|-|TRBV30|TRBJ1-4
CAWSVPENEKLFF
TGTGCCTGGAGTGTACCCGAGAATGAAAAACTGTTTTTT
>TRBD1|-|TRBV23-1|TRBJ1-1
CASSQIDRGHRDTEAFF
TGCGCCAGCAGTCAAATCGACAGGGGCCACAGGGACACTGAAGCTTTCTTT